This is a list of T cell receptor beta chains from one sample in a study of post-analysis software for immune sequencing data. TCRdb redid the calling of the PCR reads with MiXCR, one entry per CDR3 protein. Of around 400,000 distinct CDR3 sequences in the sample, approximately 38% were seen once. The sample taken for sequencing was blood. The origin of the receptors is a girl aged 10 to 17 with multiple sclerosis. Both conserved end residues are part of each CDR3. Fields, in order: V gene, J gene, CDR3 length, D gene, clone size, CDR3 DNA, CDR3 protein. The D gene is left open where the match is weak. Clone size is given for some rows only: seen once, a few or many times, or a class if the clone is expanded.

v_gene: TRBV11-2; j_gene: TRBJ1-4; len: 15; d_gene: -; abundance: -; CDR3nt: TGTGCCAGCAGCTTTGGAGGGGCCATTGGTGAAAAACTGTTTTTT; CDR3aa: CASSFGGAIGEKLFF
v_gene: TRBV7-3; j_gene: TRBJ2-7; len: 15; d_gene: -; abundance: -; CDR3nt: TGTGCCAGCAGCTTAAGTGGGGGATCCACCTACGAGCAGTGCTTC; CDR3aa: CASSLSGGSTYEQCF
v_gene: TRBV9; j_gene: TRBJ2-3; len: 17; d_gene: -; abundance: -; CDR3nt: TGTGCCAGCAGCGGCCTCCCCTCGACCGCCTCGGGAAATACGCAGTATTTT; CDR3aa: CASSGLPSTASGNTQYF
v_gene: TRBV3-1; j_gene: TRBJ1-3; len: 14; d_gene: -; abundance: -; CDR3nt: TGTGCCAGCAGCAGACAGAGCTCTGGAAACACCATATATTTT; CDR3aa: CASSRQSSGNTIYF
v_gene: TRBV12-3/TRBV12-4; j_gene: TRBJ1-1; len: 13; d_gene: -; abundance: few; CDR3nt: TGTGCCAGCAGTTTAGGGGGGCGCACGGCCGCTTTCTTT; CDR3aa: CASSLGGRTAAFF
v_gene: TRBV3-1; j_gene: TRBJ2-7; len: 14; d_gene: -; abundance: -; CDR3nt: TGTGCCAGCAGCCAAGGGCTAAACTCCTACGAGCAGTACTTC; CDR3aa: CASSQGLNSYEQYF
v_gene: TRBV20-1; j_gene: TRBJ2-1; len: 14; d_gene: -; abundance: -; CDR3nt: TGCAGTGCCCGGATCAGCGGGCCTTACAATGAGCAGTTCTTC; CDR3aa: CSARISGPYNEQFF
v_gene: TRBV13; j_gene: TRBJ2-1; len: 15; d_gene: TRBD1; abundance: -; CDR3nt: TGTGCCAGCAGCTTAGGGACAGGGGGACACAATGAGCAGTTCTTC; CDR3aa: CASSLGTGGHNEQFF
v_gene: TRBV4-2; j_gene: TRBJ2-7; len: 15; d_gene: -; abundance: few; CDR3nt: TGTGCCAGCAGCCAAGCCAGAGGGGCCCCCTACGAGCAGTACTTC; CDR3aa: CASSQARGAPYEQYF
v_gene: TRBV20-1; j_gene: TRBJ2-1; len: 15; d_gene: -; abundance: -; CDR3nt: TGCAGTGCTAGAGATCAGGCAATACTCTACAATGAGCAGTTCTTC; CDR3aa: CSARDQAILYNEQFF
v_gene: TRBV20-1; j_gene: TRBJ2-6; len: 17; d_gene: -; abundance: once; CDR3nt: TGCAGTGCCCCACGGACCCTTACAAAATCTGGGGCCAACGTCCTGACTTTC; CDR3aa: CSAPRTLTKSGANVLTF
v_gene: TRBV20-1; j_gene: TRBJ2-4; len: 16; d_gene: -; abundance: few; CDR3nt: TGCAGTGCTGGCAAAGGGGGGCCTGGAGGTAAAGACATTCAGTACTTC; CDR3aa: CSAGKGGPGGKDIQYF
v_gene: TRBV7-9; j_gene: TRBJ2-3; len: 10; d_gene: -; abundance: -; CDR3nt: TGTGCCACCATGTCAGATACGCAGTATTTT; CDR3aa: CATMSDTQYF
v_gene: TRBV14; j_gene: TRBJ1-2; len: 16; d_gene: TRBD1; abundance: few; CDR3nt: TGTGCCAGCAGCCAAGCCTCGGGACAGGGGGCGTATGGCTACACCTTC; CDR3aa: CASSQASGQGAYGYTF
v_gene: TRBV29-1; j_gene: TRBJ2-5; len: 13; d_gene: TRBD2; abundance: -; CDR3nt: TGCAGCGTAAAAGATGGGAGGGTCGAGACCCAGTACTTC; CDR3aa: CSVKDGRVETQYF
v_gene: TRBV12-3/TRBV12-4; j_gene: TRBJ1-1; len: 13; d_gene: -; abundance: many; CDR3nt: TGTGCCAGCAGCCTAGGACCGAACACTGAAGCTTTCTTT; CDR3aa: CASSLGPNTEAFF
v_gene: TRBV2; j_gene: TRBJ2-1; len: 15; d_gene: -; abundance: -; CDR3nt: TGTGCCAGCCGGTTTGGTTCGAGCTCCTACAATGAGCAGTTCTTC; CDR3aa: CASRFGSSSYNEQFF
v_gene: TRBV11-2; j_gene: TRBJ2-1; len: 14; d_gene: -; abundance: few; CDR3nt: TGTGCCAGCAGCTTAGATCTGGGGTACAATGAGCAGTTCTTC; CDR3aa: CASSLDLGYNEQFF
v_gene: TRBV10-3; j_gene: TRBJ2-7; len: 15; d_gene: -; abundance: -; CDR3nt: TGTGCCATCAGTGAGTTCGACGGGGCTTCCTACGAGCAGTACTTC; CDR3aa: CAISEFDGASYEQYF
v_gene: TRBV9; j_gene: TRBJ1-3; len: 17; d_gene: -; abundance: -; CDR3nt: TGTGCCAGCAGCGGCCAGGGAGGTCCGGATAATGGAAACACCATATATTTT; CDR3aa: CASSGQGGPDNGNTIYF
v_gene: TRBV6-1; j_gene: TRBJ2-3; len: 17; d_gene: TRBD1; abundance: -; CDR3nt: TGTGCCAGCAGCCGGGACAGGGTCAATTCAGGTACAGATACGCAGTATTTT; CDR3aa: CASSRDRVNSGTDTQYF
v_gene: TRBV7-3; j_gene: TRBJ2-3; len: 14; d_gene: -; abundance: -; CDR3nt: TGTGCCAGCAACTCAGGAGTTAGCACAGATACGCAGTATTTT; CDR3aa: CASNSGVSTDTQYF
v_gene: TRBV7-2; j_gene: TRBJ2-5; len: 13; d_gene: -; abundance: -; CDR3nt: TGTGCCAGCAGCTTAGACGGGTTCGGAGAGCAGTACTTC; CDR3aa: CASSLDGFGEQYF
v_gene: TRBV29-1; j_gene: TRBJ2-1; len: 14; d_gene: TRBD2; abundance: few; CDR3nt: TGCAGCGTGGGAAAGCGGGGGCTTTACAATGAGCAGTTCTTC; CDR3aa: CSVGKRGLYNEQFF
v_gene: TRBV12-3/TRBV12-4; j_gene: TRBJ2-1; len: 13; d_gene: -; abundance: few; CDR3nt: TGTGCCAGCAGTTTAATGGAACACAATGAGCAGTTCTTC; CDR3aa: CASSLMEHNEQFF
v_gene: TRBV7-8; j_gene: TRBJ2-1; len: 16; d_gene: -; abundance: few; CDR3nt: TGTGCCAGCAGCTTAGCGGGGGTGGGCACCTACAATGAGCAGTTCTTC; CDR3aa: CASSLAGVGTYNEQFF
v_gene: TRBV5-1; j_gene: TRBJ2-5; len: 15; d_gene: -; abundance: -; CDR3nt: TGCGCCAGCAGCTCGGCCTGGGGCGGCCAAGAGACCCAGTACTTC; CDR3aa: CASSSAWGGQETQYF
v_gene: TRBV5-6; j_gene: TRBJ1-5; len: 17; d_gene: TRBD1; abundance: few; CDR3nt: TGTGCCAGCAGCTCCCGGGGGAGGGGGCGAGCGGGTCAGCCCCAGCATTTT; CDR3aa: CASSSRGRGRAGQPQHF
v_gene: TRBV7-3; j_gene: TRBJ2-1; len: 16; d_gene: TRBD2; abundance: -; CDR3nt: TGTGCCAGCAGCCGATTAGGACTAGCGGGGAACAATGAGCAGTTCTTC; CDR3aa: CASSRLGLAGNNEQFF
v_gene: TRBV5-1; j_gene: TRBJ1-1; len: 14; d_gene: -; abundance: -; CDR3nt: TGCGCCAGCAGCTTGGATAACAGGGCTACTGAAGCTTTCTTT; CDR3aa: CASSLDNRATEAFF
v_gene: TRBV2; j_gene: TRBJ2-3; len: 15; d_gene: -; abundance: -; CDR3nt: TGTGCCAGCAGTGATGACATAATTAGCACAGATACGCAGTATTTT; CDR3aa: CASSDDIISTDTQYF
v_gene: TRBV12-3/TRBV12-4; j_gene: TRBJ2-7; len: 14; d_gene: -; abundance: few; CDR3nt: TGTGCCAGCAGTTCGAGTGCGGCCCCCTACGAGCAGTACTTC; CDR3aa: CASSSSAAPYEQYF
v_gene: TRBV7-6; j_gene: TRBJ2-5; len: 16; d_gene: TRBD2; abundance: -; CDR3nt: TGTGCCAGCAGCTTAGTGCCTAGCGGGGGGCAAGAGACCCAGTACTTC; CDR3aa: CASSLVPSGGQETQYF
v_gene: TRBV11-2; j_gene: TRBJ1-5; len: 16; d_gene: TRBD1; abundance: -; CDR3nt: TGTGCCAGCAGCGCGGGACAGCCGGTCGGCAATCAGCCCCAGCATTTT; CDR3aa: CASSAGQPVGNQPQHF
v_gene: TRBV20-1; j_gene: TRBJ2-5; len: 14; d_gene: TRBD2; abundance: -; CDR3nt: TGCAGTGCTAGACTAGCGGGGTCCCAAGAGACCCAGTACTTC; CDR3aa: CSARLAGSQETQYF
v_gene: TRBV6-6; j_gene: TRBJ2-7; len: 14; d_gene: -; abundance: few; CDR3nt: TGTGCCAGCACCCTATTCGACAGAGACTACGAGCAGTACTTC; CDR3aa: CASTLFDRDYEQYF
v_gene: TRBV24-1; j_gene: TRBJ2-5; len: 15; d_gene: -; abundance: few; CDR3nt: TGTGCCACCAGTGATTTATCCGGGGGCAGAGAGACCCAGTACTTC; CDR3aa: CATSDLSGGRETQYF
v_gene: TRBV20-1; j_gene: TRBJ2-1; len: 15; d_gene: -; abundance: -; CDR3nt: TGCAGTGCTAGAGATCCGGGGGGCTACTACAATGAGCAGTTCTTC; CDR3aa: CSARDPGGYYNEQFF
v_gene: TRBV6-5; j_gene: TRBJ2-3; len: 16; d_gene: TRBD2; abundance: few; CDR3nt: TGTGCCAGCAGCCGGGTGGGGGGGGTCGGCACAGATACGCAGTATTTT; CDR3aa: CASSRVGGVGTDTQYF
v_gene: TRBV5-1; j_gene: TRBJ1-2; len: 17; d_gene: TRBD1; abundance: -; CDR3nt: TGCGCCAGCAGCTCGGGACAGGGGGCTGGACAGGGCTATGGCTACACCTTC; CDR3aa: CASSSGQGAGQGYGYTF
v_gene: TRBV5-1; j_gene: TRBJ1-6; len: 16; d_gene: -; abundance: -; CDR3nt: TGCGCCAGCAGTCGGGACGGCGGCCGCTTAAAATCACCCCTCCACTTT; CDR3aa: CASSRDGGRLKSPLHF
v_gene: TRBV30; j_gene: TRBJ1-4; len: 11; d_gene: -; abundance: once; CDR3nt: TGTGCCTGGAGAATGGGTGAAAAACTGTTTTTT; CDR3aa: CAWRMGEKLFF
v_gene: TRBV12-3/TRBV12-4; j_gene: TRBJ2-5; len: 14; d_gene: -; abundance: -; CDR3nt: TGTGCCAGCAGTTCTAGCGCCAACCAAGAGACCCAGTACTTC; CDR3aa: CASSSSANQETQYF
v_gene: TRBV7-2; j_gene: TRBJ2-5; len: 14; d_gene: TRBD2; abundance: -; CDR3nt: TGTGCCAGCAGCGCGAGCGGGGGTCGAGAGACCCAGTACTTC; CDR3aa: CASSASGGRETQYF
v_gene: TRBV6-6; j_gene: TRBJ1-2; len: 15; d_gene: -; abundance: -; CDR3nt: TGTGCCAGCAGTGACGAGAGTCGATCGGGTTATGGCTACACCTTC; CDR3aa: CASSDESRSGYGYTF
v_gene: TRBV6-2/TRBV6-3; j_gene: TRBJ2-7; len: 14; d_gene: -; abundance: -; CDR3nt: TGTGCCAGCAGGTGCAATCACATAACCTACGAGCAGTACTTC; CDR3aa: CASRCNHITYEQYF
v_gene: TRBV5-1; j_gene: TRBJ2-2; len: 15; d_gene: TRBD2; abundance: -; CDR3nt: TGCGCCAGCAGGATCGGGACTAGCGGCACCGGGGAGCTGTTTTTT; CDR3aa: CASRIGTSGTGELFF
v_gene: TRBV7-9; j_gene: TRBJ2-1; len: 14; d_gene: TRBD2; abundance: many; CDR3nt: TGTGCCAGCAGCTGGGGGGGTACCTACAATGAGCAGTTCTTC; CDR3aa: CASSWGGTYNEQFF
v_gene: TRBV4-1; j_gene: TRBJ1-2; len: 17; d_gene: TRBD1; abundance: -; CDR3nt: TGCGCCAGCAGCCAAGATCTTCGGCAGGGGGCTGGATATGGCTACACCTTC; CDR3aa: CASSQDLRQGAGYGYTF
v_gene: TRBV18; j_gene: TRBJ2-5; len: 16; d_gene: -; abundance: -; CDR3nt: TGTGCCAGCTCCGAATGGCGGGGCCGGCAACAAGAGACCCAGTACTTC; CDR3aa: CASSEWRGRQQETQYF
v_gene: TRBV7-7; j_gene: TRBJ2-5; len: 15; d_gene: -; abundance: few; CDR3nt: TGTGCTAGCAGCTTAGGTGTGGGGGCACGCGAGACCCAGTACTTC; CDR3aa: CASSLGVGARETQYF
v_gene: TRBV29-1; j_gene: TRBJ2-3; len: 14; d_gene: -; abundance: few; CDR3nt: TGCAGCGCTAGGCCCAGGGGCAGCACAGATACGCAGTATTTT; CDR3aa: CSARPRGSTDTQYF
v_gene: TRBV6-1; j_gene: TRBJ2-7; len: 15; d_gene: -; abundance: -; CDR3nt: TGTGCCAGCAGCGAACCGGGATTTAGCTCCTACGAGCAGTACTTC; CDR3aa: CASSEPGFSSYEQYF
v_gene: TRBV29-1; j_gene: TRBJ2-1; len: 15; d_gene: TRBD1; abundance: few; CDR3nt: TGCAGCGTCATACAGGGGTCGACCTCCTACAATGAGCAGTTCTTC; CDR3aa: CSVIQGSTSYNEQFF
v_gene: TRBV29-1; j_gene: TRBJ2-4; len: 15; d_gene: -; abundance: few; CDR3nt: TGCAGCGTTGAAGATCTGGGCCGTGGCAAAAACATTCAGTACTTC; CDR3aa: CSVEDLGRGKNIQYF
v_gene: TRBV7-2; j_gene: TRBJ1-2; len: 15; d_gene: TRBD1; abundance: -; CDR3nt: TGTGCCAGCAGCTCACCGGGACAGGGGGCTTATGGCTACACCTTC; CDR3aa: CASSSPGQGAYGYTF
v_gene: TRBV3-1; j_gene: TRBJ1-4; len: 13; d_gene: -; abundance: many; CDR3nt: TGTGCCAGCAGCCAAGGTTACGGAGGAAGACTGTTTTTT; CDR3aa: CASSQGYGGRLFF
v_gene: TRBV6-6; j_gene: TRBJ2-7; len: 16; d_gene: TRBD1; abundance: -; CDR3nt: TGTGCCAGCAGACGCCCGGGGACAGGGGACTCCTACGAGCAGTACTTC; CDR3aa: CASRRPGTGDSYEQYF
v_gene: TRBV20-1; j_gene: TRBJ1-6; len: 16; d_gene: TRBD1; abundance: few; CDR3nt: TGCAGTGCTAGAGATTCGACAGGGAGCTATAATTCACCCCTCCACTTT; CDR3aa: CSARDSTGSYNSPLHF